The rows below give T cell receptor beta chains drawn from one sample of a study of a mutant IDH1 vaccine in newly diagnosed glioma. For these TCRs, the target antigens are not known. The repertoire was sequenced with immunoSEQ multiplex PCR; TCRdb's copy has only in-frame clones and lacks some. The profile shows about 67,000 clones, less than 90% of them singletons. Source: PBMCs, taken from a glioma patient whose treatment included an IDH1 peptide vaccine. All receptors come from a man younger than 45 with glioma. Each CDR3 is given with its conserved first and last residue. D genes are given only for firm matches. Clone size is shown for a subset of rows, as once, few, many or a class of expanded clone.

TGTGCCAGCAACCCCGGGGGGGTCTACGAGCAGTACTTC	CASNPGGVYEQYF	13	medium-sized	TRBJ2-7	TRBD2	TRBV2
TGTGCCAGCAGCCTTATCCCGGGGGGGTCCTACAATGAGCAGTTCTTC	CASSLIPGGSYNEQFF	16	-	TRBJ2-1	TRBD2	TRBV7-9
TGTGCCAGTAATTTGCGAGGGGACTCCTTCTACAATCAGCCCCAGCATTTT	CASNLRGDSFYNQPQHF	17	once	TRBJ1-5	-	TRBV19
TGCAGTGCTAGGGACAGGGCCATTTTGTTTTTT	CSARDRAILFF	11	few	TRBJ1-4	TRBD1	TRBV20-1
TGTGCCAGCAGCTTGTTGGACAGGGGAGGCCCAATATACTACGAGCAGTACTTC	CASSLLDRGGPIYYEQYF	18	-	TRBJ2-7	TRBD1	TRBV11-2
TGTGCCAGCTCACTAAGGCAGGTAAACCCTAGCACAGATACGCAGTATTTT	CASSLRQVNPSTDTQYF	17	-	TRBJ2-3	-	TRBV18
TGTGCCAGCAGCTTAAGACAGATCGGGACTTGGACCGGGGAGCTGTTTTTT	CASSLRQIGTWTGELFF	17	-	TRBJ2-2	-	TRBV5-8
TGTGCCAGCAGTTTAGGCGGGAAGGTTGGGGCCAACGTCCTGACTTTC	CASSLGGKVGANVLTF	16	-	TRBJ2-6	-	TRBV27
TGCAGCGCTCGCCCCGGGACAGTCTACGAGCAGTACTTC	CSARPGTVYEQYF	13	once	TRBJ2-7	TRBD1	TRBV29-1
TGTGCCAGCGGGCTGGATCCAAATCAGCCCCAGCATTTT	CASGLDPNQPQHF	13	-	TRBJ1-5	-	TRBV2